The entry that follows covers one TCR beta chain sequence. Its antigen is as yet unknown. This sample was taken from a study of cytomegalovirus exposure and HLA in healthy donors. Study observations and caveats: What TCR beta sequences reportedly achieved was accurate prediction of HLA-A and HLA-B alleles in most subjects.

A multiplex PCR was run with 60 Vbeta primers and 13 Jbeta primers. Here immunoSEQ multiplex PCR was the method, and the copy in TCRdb shows in-frame clones only, minus some. In the table there are some 56,000 clones, under 90% of which are singletons. The trim removed 0 bases at V and 2 bases at J, leaving 6 bases unmatched. Per the germline V gene, CDR1 is MGHRA and CDR2 is YSYEKL. This CDR3 contains 17 residues. The chain links TRBV4-1 to TRBJ2-7; 11 bases map to TRBD2. The sample taken for sequencing was PBMCs. The receptor was derived from a woman in her 40s in good health and CMV-seronegative. The DNA of the CDR3 is TGCGCCAGCAGCCAAGACCCGCTAGCGGGAGGCGCCTACGAGCAGTACTTC. It specifies CASSQDPLAGGAYEQYF.